This T cell receptor beta chain was observed in a study of regulatory T cells in long-lasting Graves disease. This CDR3 has 16 amino acids. V was clipped by 7 bases and J by 6 bases; unmatched bases: 13. Germline assignment: CDR1 SNHLY and CDR2 FYNNEI. Arm-PCR with iRepertoire HTBI primers amplified the CDR3 regions for these TCR beta libraries. Each CDR3 protein gets one entry after TCRdb re-called the multiplex PCR reads with MiXCR. Seen here are 300,000 to 400,000 distinct CDR3 sequences, over 15% observed once, and the top ten hold just under 30%. This clonotype was counted at least ten times. The time point is: newly diagnosed GD, antithyroid drugs for less than 3 months. The TCR library used RNA extracted from PBMCs. This sample also belongs to another study, concerning T cells in Graves' hyperthyroidism and ophthalmopathy. That source adds: When ophthalmopathy did not progress within 18 months, Graves' hyperthyroidism was considered stable. Patients aged 18 to 65 had newly diagnosed hyperthyroidism of under 2 months' duration.

The sample here was peripheral blood mononuclear cells (PBMCs), taken at new diagnosis, from a patient treated with antithyroid drugs. V and J are TRBV2 and TRBJ2-2; 8 bases are shared with TRBD1. This receptor was taken from a middle-aged man with Graves disease. The chain's CDR3 is CASMERGQVFAGELFF. The DNA of the CDR3 is TGTGCCAGCATGGAACGGGGACAGGTTTTCGCCGGGGAGCTGTTTTTT.